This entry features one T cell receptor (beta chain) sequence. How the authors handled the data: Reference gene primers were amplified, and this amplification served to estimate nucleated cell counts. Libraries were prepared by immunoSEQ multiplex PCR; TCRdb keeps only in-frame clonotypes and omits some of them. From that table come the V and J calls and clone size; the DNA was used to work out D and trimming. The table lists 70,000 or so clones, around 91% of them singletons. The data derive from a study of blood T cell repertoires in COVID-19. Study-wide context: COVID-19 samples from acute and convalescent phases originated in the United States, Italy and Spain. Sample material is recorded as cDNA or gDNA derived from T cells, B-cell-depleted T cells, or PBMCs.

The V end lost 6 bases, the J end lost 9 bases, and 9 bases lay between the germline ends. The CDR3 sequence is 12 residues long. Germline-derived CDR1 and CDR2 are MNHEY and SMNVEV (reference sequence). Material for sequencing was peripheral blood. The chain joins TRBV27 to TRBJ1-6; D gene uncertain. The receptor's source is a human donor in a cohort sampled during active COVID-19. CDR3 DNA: TGTGCCAGCAGGAGAGGTCGTTCACCCCTCCACTTT. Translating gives CASRRGRSPLHF.